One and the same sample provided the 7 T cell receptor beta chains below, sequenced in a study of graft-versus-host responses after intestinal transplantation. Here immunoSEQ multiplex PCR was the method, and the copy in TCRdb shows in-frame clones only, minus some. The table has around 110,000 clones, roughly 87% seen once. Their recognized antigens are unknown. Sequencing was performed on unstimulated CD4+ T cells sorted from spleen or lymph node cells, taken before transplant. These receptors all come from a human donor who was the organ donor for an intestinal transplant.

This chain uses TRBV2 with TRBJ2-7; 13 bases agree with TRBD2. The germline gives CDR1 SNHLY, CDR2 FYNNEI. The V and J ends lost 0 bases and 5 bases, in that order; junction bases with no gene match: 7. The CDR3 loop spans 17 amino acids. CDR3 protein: CASSEAGFGLAGDEQYF. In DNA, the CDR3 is TGTGCCAGCAGTGAAGCGGGATTTGGACTAGCGGGAGACGAGCAGTACTTC. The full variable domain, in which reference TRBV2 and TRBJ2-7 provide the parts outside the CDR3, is EPEVTQTPSHQVTQMGQEVILRCVPISNHLYFYWYRQILGQKVEFLVSFYNNEISEKSEIFDDQFSVERPDGSNFTLKIRSTKLEDSAMYFCASSEAGFGLAGDEQYFGPGTRLTVT.

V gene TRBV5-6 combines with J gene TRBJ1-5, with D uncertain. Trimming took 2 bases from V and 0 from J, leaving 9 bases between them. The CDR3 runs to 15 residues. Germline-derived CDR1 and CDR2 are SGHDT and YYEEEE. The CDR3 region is CASSLRQVSNQPQHF. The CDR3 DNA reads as TGTGCCAGCAGCTTACGGCAGGTTAGCAATCAGCCCCAGCATTTT.

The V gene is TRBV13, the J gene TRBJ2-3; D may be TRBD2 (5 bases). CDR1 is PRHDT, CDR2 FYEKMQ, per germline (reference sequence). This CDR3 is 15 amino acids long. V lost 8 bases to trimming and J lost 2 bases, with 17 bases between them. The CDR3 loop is CASDRRRVPTDTQYF. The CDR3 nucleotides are TGTGCCAGCGACCGTAGGCGGGTCCCCACAGATACGCAGTATTTT. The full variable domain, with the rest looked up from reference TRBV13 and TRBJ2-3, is AAGVIQSPRHLIKEKRETATLKCYPIPRHDTVYWYQQGPGQDPQFLISFYEKMQSDKGSIPDRFSAQQFSDYHSELNMSSLELGDSALYFCASDRRRVPTDTQYFGPGTRLTVL.

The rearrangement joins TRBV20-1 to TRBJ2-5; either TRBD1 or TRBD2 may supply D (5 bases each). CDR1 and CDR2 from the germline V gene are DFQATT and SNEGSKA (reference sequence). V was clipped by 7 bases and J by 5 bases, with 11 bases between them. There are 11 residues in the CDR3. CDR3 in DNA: TGCAGTGTGGGACGAAGGGAGACCCAGTACTTC. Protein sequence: CSVGRRETQYF.

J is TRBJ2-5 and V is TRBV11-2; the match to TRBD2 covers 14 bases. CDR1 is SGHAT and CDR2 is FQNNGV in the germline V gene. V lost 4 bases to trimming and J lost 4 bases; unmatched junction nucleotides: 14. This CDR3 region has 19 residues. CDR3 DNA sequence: TGTGCCAGCAGCTCGATCGGGCCCCGAGGACTAGCGGGGGGAGAGACCCAGTACTTC. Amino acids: CASSSIGPRGLAGGETQYF.

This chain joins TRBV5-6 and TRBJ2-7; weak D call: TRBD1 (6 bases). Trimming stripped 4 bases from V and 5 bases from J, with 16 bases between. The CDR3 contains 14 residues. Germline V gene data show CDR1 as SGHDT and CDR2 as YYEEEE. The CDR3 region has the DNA TGTGCCAGCAGCGGCGGACAGTTACAACACGAGCAGTACTTC. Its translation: CASSGGQLQHEQYF.

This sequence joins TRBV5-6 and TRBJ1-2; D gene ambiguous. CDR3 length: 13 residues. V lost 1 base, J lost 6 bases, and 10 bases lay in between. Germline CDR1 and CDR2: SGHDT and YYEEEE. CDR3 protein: CASSLRDFHGYTF. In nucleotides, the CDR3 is TGTGCCAGCAGCTTGCGAGATTTTCATGGCTACACCTTC.